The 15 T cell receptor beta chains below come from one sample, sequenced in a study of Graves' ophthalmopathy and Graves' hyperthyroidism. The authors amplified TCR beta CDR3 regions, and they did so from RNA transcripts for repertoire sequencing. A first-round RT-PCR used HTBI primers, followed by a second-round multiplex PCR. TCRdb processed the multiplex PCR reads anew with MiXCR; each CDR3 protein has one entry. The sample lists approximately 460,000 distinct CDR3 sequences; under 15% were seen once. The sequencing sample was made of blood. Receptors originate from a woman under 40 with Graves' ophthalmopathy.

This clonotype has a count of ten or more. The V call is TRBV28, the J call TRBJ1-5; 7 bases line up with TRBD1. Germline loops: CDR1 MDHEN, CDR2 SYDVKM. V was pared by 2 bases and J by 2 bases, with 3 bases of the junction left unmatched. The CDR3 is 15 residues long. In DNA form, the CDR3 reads TGTGCCAGCAGTTTAAGAGGGACAGGCAATCAGCCCCAGCATTTT. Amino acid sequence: CASSLRGTGNQPQHF. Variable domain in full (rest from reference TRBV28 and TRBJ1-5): DVKVTQSSRYLVKRTGEKVFLECVQDMDHENMFWYRQDPGLGLRLIYFSYDVKMKEKGDIPEGYSVSREKKERFSLILESASTNQTSMYLCASSLRGTGNQPQHFGDGTRLSIL.

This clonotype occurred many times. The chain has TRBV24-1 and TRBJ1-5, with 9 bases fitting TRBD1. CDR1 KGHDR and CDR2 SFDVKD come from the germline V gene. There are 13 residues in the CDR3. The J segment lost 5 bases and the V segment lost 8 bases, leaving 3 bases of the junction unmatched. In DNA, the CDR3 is TGTGCCACCAACAGGGGGCTCGATCAGCCCCAGCATTTT. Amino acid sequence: CATNRGLDQPQHF.

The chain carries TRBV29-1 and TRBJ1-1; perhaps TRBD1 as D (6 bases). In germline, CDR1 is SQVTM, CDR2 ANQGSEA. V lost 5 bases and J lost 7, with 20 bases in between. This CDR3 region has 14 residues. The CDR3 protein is CSVFLGGADLEAFF. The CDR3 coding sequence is TGCAGCGTTTTCCTGGGGGGGGCCGACCTTGAAGCTTTCTTT.

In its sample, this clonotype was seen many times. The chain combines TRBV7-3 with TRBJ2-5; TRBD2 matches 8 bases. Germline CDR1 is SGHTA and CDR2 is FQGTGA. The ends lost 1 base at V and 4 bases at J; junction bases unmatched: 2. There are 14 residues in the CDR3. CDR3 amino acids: CASSLMAGGETQYF. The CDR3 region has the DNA TGTGCCAGCAGCTTAATGGCGGGGGGAGAGACCCAGTACTTC.

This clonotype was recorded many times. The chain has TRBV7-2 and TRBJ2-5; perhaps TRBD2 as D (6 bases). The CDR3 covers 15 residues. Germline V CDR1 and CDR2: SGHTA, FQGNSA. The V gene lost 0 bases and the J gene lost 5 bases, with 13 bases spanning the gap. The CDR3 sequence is CASSLARGGWETQYF. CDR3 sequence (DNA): TGTGCCAGCAGCTTAGCGAGAGGAGGGTGGGAGACCCAGTACTTC.

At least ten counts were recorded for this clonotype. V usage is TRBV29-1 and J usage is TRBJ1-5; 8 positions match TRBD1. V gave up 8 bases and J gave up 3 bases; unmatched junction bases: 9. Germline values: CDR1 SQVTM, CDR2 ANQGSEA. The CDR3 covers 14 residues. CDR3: CSFSGQGYNQPQHF. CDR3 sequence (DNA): TGCAGCTTCTCAGGACAGGGATACAATCAGCCCCAGCATTTT.

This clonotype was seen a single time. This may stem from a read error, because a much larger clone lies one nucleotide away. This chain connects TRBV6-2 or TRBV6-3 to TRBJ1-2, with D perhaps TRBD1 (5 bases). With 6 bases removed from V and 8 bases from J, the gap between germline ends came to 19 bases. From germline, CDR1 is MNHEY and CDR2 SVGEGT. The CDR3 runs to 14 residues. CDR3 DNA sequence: TGTGCCAGCAGACCTGACAGCAGGATAGGCGGCTACACCTTC. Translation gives CASRPDSRIGGYTF.

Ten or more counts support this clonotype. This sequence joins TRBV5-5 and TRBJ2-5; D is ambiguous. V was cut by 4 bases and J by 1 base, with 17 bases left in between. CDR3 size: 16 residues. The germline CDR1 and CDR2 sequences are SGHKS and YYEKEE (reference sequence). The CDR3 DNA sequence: TGTGCCAGCAGCCTAACACTTGGACGGGTCCAAGAGACCCAGTACTTC. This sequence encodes CASSLTLGRVQETQYF. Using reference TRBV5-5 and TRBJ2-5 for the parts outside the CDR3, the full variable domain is DAGVTQSPTHLIKTRGQQVTLRCSPISGHKSVSWYQQVLGQGPQFIFQYYEKEERGRGNFPDRFSARQFPNYSSELNVNALLLGDSALYLCASSLTLGRVQETQYFGPGTRLLVL.

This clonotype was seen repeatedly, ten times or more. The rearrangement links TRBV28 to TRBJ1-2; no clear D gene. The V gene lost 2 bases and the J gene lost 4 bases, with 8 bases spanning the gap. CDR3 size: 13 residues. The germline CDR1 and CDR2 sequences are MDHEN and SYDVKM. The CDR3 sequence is CASSLEWGYGYTF. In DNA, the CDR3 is TGTGCCAGCAGTTTAGAATGGGGCTATGGCTACACCTTC.

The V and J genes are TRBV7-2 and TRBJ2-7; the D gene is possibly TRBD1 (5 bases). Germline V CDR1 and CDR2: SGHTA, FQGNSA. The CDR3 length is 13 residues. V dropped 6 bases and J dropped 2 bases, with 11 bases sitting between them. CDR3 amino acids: CASSYQGAYEQYF. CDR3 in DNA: TGTGCCAGCAGTTACCAGGGTGCCTACGAGCAGTACTTC.

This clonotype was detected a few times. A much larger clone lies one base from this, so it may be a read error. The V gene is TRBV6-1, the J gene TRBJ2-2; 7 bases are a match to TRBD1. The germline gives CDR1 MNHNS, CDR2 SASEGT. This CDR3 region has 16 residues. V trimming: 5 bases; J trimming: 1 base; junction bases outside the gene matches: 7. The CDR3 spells CASSPYGTENTGELFF. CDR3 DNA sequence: TGTGCCAGCAGTCCGTATGGGACAGAGAACACCGGGGAGCTGTTTTTT.

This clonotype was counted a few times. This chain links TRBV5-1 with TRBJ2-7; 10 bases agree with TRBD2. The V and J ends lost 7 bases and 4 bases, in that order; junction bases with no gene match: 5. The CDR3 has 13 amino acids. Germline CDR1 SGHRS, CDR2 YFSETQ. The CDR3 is CASQVAGGYEQYF. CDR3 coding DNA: TGCGCCAGCCAGGTAGCGGGAGGTTACGAGCAGTACTTC.

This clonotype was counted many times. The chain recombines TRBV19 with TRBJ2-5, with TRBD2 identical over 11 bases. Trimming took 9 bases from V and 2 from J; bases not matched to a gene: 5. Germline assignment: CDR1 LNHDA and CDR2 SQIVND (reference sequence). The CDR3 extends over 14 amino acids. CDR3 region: CASSRLAGQETQYF. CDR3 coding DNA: TGTGCCAGCAGCCGACTAGCGGGGCAAGAGACCCAGTACTTC.

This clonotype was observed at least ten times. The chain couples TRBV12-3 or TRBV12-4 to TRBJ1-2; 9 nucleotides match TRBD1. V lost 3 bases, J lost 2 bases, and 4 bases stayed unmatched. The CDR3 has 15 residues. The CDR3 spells CASSFGQGNNYGYTF. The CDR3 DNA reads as TGTGCCAGCAGTTTTGGACAGGGGAACAACTATGGCTACACCTTC.

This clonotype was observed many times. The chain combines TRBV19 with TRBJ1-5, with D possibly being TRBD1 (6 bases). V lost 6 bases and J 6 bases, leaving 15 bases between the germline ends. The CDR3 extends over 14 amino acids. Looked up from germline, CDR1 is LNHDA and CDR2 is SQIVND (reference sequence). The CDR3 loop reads CASRTGWSGQPQHF. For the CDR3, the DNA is TGTGCCAGTAGGACAGGTTGGAGCGGTCAGCCCCAGCATTTT.